The next 30 T cell receptor beta chains were all read from a single sample in a study of a mutant IDH1 vaccine in newly diagnosed glioma. Time point defined: week 11, during vaccination. Doses comprised 300 ug of mutant IDH1 20-mer peptide each, plus topical imiquimod. Their target antigens are unknown. Sequencing was performed with immunoSEQ multiplex PCR; in TCRdb, only in-frame clones are kept and a portion is missing. This table has 55,000 to 65,000 clones, around 80% appearing once. Sequenced material: PBMCs, taken from a glioma patient whose treatment included an IDH1 peptide vaccine. The receptors shown here come from a man aged 50-59 years with glioma.

The chain joins TRBV28 to TRBJ1-1; 10 bases fit TRBD1. The CDR3 runs 15 residues. From germline, CDR1 is MDHEN and CDR2 SYDVKM. V gave up 6 bases and J gave up 0 bases; unmatched junction bases: 4. The CDR3 protein is CASSLGTGVNTEAFF. The DNA for the CDR3 is TGTGCCAGCAGCCTTGGGACAGGGGTGAACACTGAAGCTTTCTTT. Variable domain in full (rest from reference TRBV28 and TRBJ1-1): DVKVTQSSRYLVKRTGEKVFLECVQDMDHENMFWYRQDPGLGLRLIYFSYDVKMKEKGDIPEGYSVSREKKERFSLILESASTNQTSMYLCASSLGTGVNTEAFFGQGTRLTVV.

The genes are TRBV19 and TRBJ2-2; D is unclear. The germline CDR1 and CDR2 sequences are LNHDA and SQIVND (reference sequence). Trimming took 0 bases from V and 8 from J, leaving 22 bases between them. The CDR3 totals 18 residues. CDR3: CASSIELVAAEGGGELFF. DNA for the CDR3: TGTGCCAGTAGTATAGAATTAGTGGCGGCGGAAGGCGGAGGGGAGCTGTTTTTT.

The chain is built from TRBV10-3 and TRBJ1-4; D may be TRBD1 (5 bases). This CDR3 has 14 residues. Germline loops: CDR1 ENHRY, CDR2 SYGVKD. Trimming took 6 bases from V and 6 from J, leaving 14 bases between them. This chain's CDR3 is CAISPGGEHEKLFF. CDR3 DNA sequence: TGTGCCATCAGCCCCGGGGGAGAGCATGAAAAACTGTTTTTT.

This rearrangement joins TRBV30 to TRBJ1-1; 9 positions match TRBD1. This CDR3 comprises 15 residues. Trimming cost V 2 bases and J 11 bases; bases outside gene matches: 15. The germline CDR1 and CDR2 sequences are GTSNPN and SVGIG (reference sequence). The CDR3 loop reads CAWSSPGTGTLGAFF. In DNA form, the CDR3 reads TGTGCCTGGAGTTCCCCCGGGACAGGGACATTGGGGGCTTTCTTT.

The chain employs TRBV11-2 and TRBJ2-7, with D uncertain. V shed 5 bases and J shed 3 bases, with 11 bases lying between them. This CDR3 has 13 residues. The V gene's germline CDR1 is SGHAT and CDR2 FQNNGV. In DNA form, the CDR3 reads TGTGCCAGCAGCCCCGACACTTACTACGAGCAGTACTTC. Translating gives CASSPDTYYEQYF.

V gene TRBV19 combines with J gene TRBJ2-3; D may correspond to TRBD1 or TRBD2 (5 bases each). Trimming took 9 bases from V and 0 from J, leaving 13 bases between them. Germline loops: CDR1 LNHDA, CDR2 SQIVND (reference sequence). This CDR3 has 14 residues. The CDR3 sequence is CASSGRASTDTQYF. CDR3 bases: TGTGCCAGCTCGGGGCGGGCTAGCACAGATACGCAGTATTTT.

This clone was detected a few times. The V gene is TRBV6-1, the J gene TRBJ1-5; D is possibly TRBD1 (5 bases). The CDR3 length is 17 residues. CDR1 and CDR2 from the germline V gene are MNHNS and SASEGT. V was cut by 2 bases and J by 5 bases, with 19 bases left in between. Written as DNA, the CDR3 is TGTGCCAGCAGTGAAATGTTGGGACGTGTGAGCGATCAGCCCCAGCATTTT. Translating it yields CASSEMLGRVSDQPQHF.

The chain carries TRBV5-6 and TRBJ2-6; no reliable D call. CDR3 size: 16 residues. Germline V lookup: CDR1 SGHDT, CDR2 YYEEEE. The V and J ends lost 3 bases and 4 bases respectively, with 14 bases between them. The CDR3 DNA follows: TGTGCCAGCAGCTCGACGGGCCTCGGGGGGGCCAACGTCCTGACTTTC. It translates to CASSSTGLGGANVLTF.

A remark on this clone: One junction end disagrees with the germline gene, perhaps due to a read error. The rearrangement uses TRBV6-6 and TRBJ2-3, with TRBD2 matching over 8 bases. Germline CDR1 MNHNY, CDR2 SVGAGI (reference sequence). The CDR3 loop spans 14 amino acids. The CDR3, as DNA: TGTGCCAGCAGCTTTTGGACTAGCAGAGATACGCAGTATTTT. Translation: CASSFWTSRDTQYF.

This sequence joins TRBV2 and TRBJ2-3, with D unresolved. Germline V lookup: CDR1 SNHLY, CDR2 FYNNEI. Between the trimmed V and J ends, which lost 6 bases and 2 bases, there was a span of 6 bases. The CDR3 length is 12 residues. Here the CDR3 reads CASSRYTDTQYF. The CDR3 DNA sequence: TGTGCCAGCAGCAGATACACAGATACGCAGTATTTT.

The V and J genes are TRBV5-6 and TRBJ1-2, with 10 nucleotides matching TRBD1. The CDR3 has 14 residues. After removal of 3 bases from V and 8 bases from J, the junction contained 7 bases not matched to a gene. Germline values: CDR1 SGHDT, CDR2 YYEEEE. In DNA form, the CDR3 reads TGTGCCAGCAGCTCATCCGGGACAGGGGTCGGCTACACCTTC. It specifies CASSSSGTGVGYTF.

The chain joins TRBV11-2 to TRBJ2-3, with a possible D match to TRBD2 (6 bases). The CDR3 has 15 residues. Between the trimmed V and J ends, which lost 5 bases and 4 bases, there was a span of 16 bases. Germline V gene lookup returns CDR1 SGHAT and CDR2 FQNNGV. CDR3: CASSGRTNSPDTQYF. The CDR3 DNA is TGTGCCAGCAGCGGCCGGACTAATTCGCCAGATACGCAGTATTTT.

The gene calls are TRBV29-1 and TRBJ2-5; D may be TRBD1 (6 bases). Deletions cut 7 bases from V and 0 bases from J, with 18 bases between. The germline V gene has CDR1 SQVTM and CDR2 ANQGSEA. The CDR3 has 15 amino acids. The CDR3 region is CSAEGLTGHQETQYF. The CDR3, as DNA: TGCAGCGCTGAGGGCCTTACAGGGCACCAAGAGACCCAGTACTTC.

The CDR3 spells CASSLRGQVATEAFF. In DNA, the CDR3 is TGCGCCAGCAGCTTGAGGGGTCAAGTGGCCACTGAAGCTTTCTTT. This chain uses TRBV5-1 with TRBJ1-1; D might be TRBD1 (5 bases). The germline V and J ends were trimmed by 1 base and 4 bases, with 14 bases remaining between them. Germline V gene sequence: CDR1 SGHRS, CDR2 YFSETQ. The CDR3 has 15 residues.

The rearrangement joins TRBV27 to TRBJ1-2, with a tentative D call TRBD1 (5 bases). The CDR3 sequence is 12 residues long. Trimming left V 2 bases short and J 6 bases short, with 7 bases between. Germline assignment: CDR1 MNHEY and CDR2 SMNVEV (reference sequence). The CDR3, as DNA: TGTGCCAGCAGTTTAGGGGGGAATGGCTACACCTTC. It is translated as CASSLGGNGYTF.

The J gene is TRBJ1-2, the V gene TRBV29-1; 8 positions agree with TRBD1. After removal of 6 bases from V and 6 bases from J, the junction contained 12 bases not matched to a gene. CDR1 SQVTM and CDR2 ANQGSEA come from the germline V gene. The CDR3 length is 14 residues. The CDR3 sequence is CSVRDRGEIHGYTF. CDR3 DNA: TGCAGCGTGAGAGACAGGGGCGAAATCCATGGCTACACCTTC.

This chain uses TRBV6-5 with TRBJ2-5; the D gene is possibly TRBD2 (7 bases). The closer fit of TRBJ2-7 to the DNA end suggests the J call may be wrong. The V gene's germline CDR1 is MNHEY and CDR2 SVGAGI. There are 14 residues in the CDR3. Here the CDR3 reads CASSRWGGIYEQYF. The CDR3 DNA reads TGTGCCAGCAGTCGGTGGGGGGGCATCTACGAGCAGTACTTC.

V and J are TRBV5-1 and TRBJ2-2; 9 bases align to TRBD2. This CDR3 spans 15 amino acids. CDR1 and CDR2 from the germline V gene are SGHRS and YFSETQ. V lost 7 bases and J lost 6; bases outside the gene matches: 10. CDR3 amino acids: CASRLTSGVAGELFF. CDR3 coding DNA: TGCGCCAGCCGACTGACTAGCGGAGTTGCCGGGGAGCTGTTTTTT.

The chain has TRBV28 and TRBJ1-2; D is ambiguous. Germline assignment: CDR1 MDHEN and CDR2 SYDVKM. The CDR3 is 16 residues long. The V end was cut by 3 bases, the J end by 8 bases, with 22 bases between. Written as DNA, the CDR3 is TGTGCCAGCAGTTTCCAATCTTCGACCCTTTCGGGCGGCTACACCTTC. This sequence encodes CASSFQSSTLSGGYTF.

The V call is TRBV7-6, the J call TRBJ1-2, with TRBD1 matching 8 bases. After removal of 5 bases from V and 4 bases from J, the junction contained 15 bases not matched to a gene. Germline CDR1 SGHVS, CDR2 FNYEAQ. The CDR3 has 17 residues. The CDR3 region is CASSLGTGGKLGYGYTF. CDR3 nucleotide sequence: TGTGCCAGCAGCCTCGGGACAGGAGGGAAACTGGGCTATGGCTACACCTTC.

V and J are TRBV2 and TRBJ2-5, with 7 bases identical to TRBD1. The CDR3 length is 13 residues. The trim removed 6 bases at V and 3 bases at J, leaving 4 bases unmatched. Germline-derived CDR1 and CDR2 are SNHLY and FYNNEI. The CDR3 DNA follows: TGTGCCAGCAGCCAGACAGGGAAAGAGACCCAGTACTTC. Its protein is CASSQTGKETQYF. Full variable domain (outside the CDR3, taken from reference TRBV2 and TRBJ2-5): EPEVTQTPSHQVTQMGQEVILRCVPISNHLYFYWYRQILGQKVEFLVSFYNNEISEKSEIFDDQFSVERPDGSNFTLKIRSTKLEDSAMYFCASSQTGKETQYFGPGTRLLVL.

The chain combines TRBV7-2 with TRBJ2-7, with D perhaps matching TRBD1 (6 bases). Germline V gene sequence: CDR1 SGHTA, CDR2 FQGNSA. V was cut by 5 bases and J by 3 bases, with 11 bases left in between. This CDR3 has 13 residues. CDR3 region: CASSKRTDYEQYF. DNA for the CDR3: TGTGCCAGCAGCAAACGGACAGACTACGAGCAGTACTTC. Looking up the rest from reference TRBV7-2 and TRBJ2-7 gives the full variable domain: GAGVSQSPSNKVTEKGKDVELRCDPISGHTALYWYRQSLGQGLEFLIYFQGNSAPDKSGLPSDRFSAERTGGSVSTLTIQRTQQEDSAVYLCASSKRTDYEQYFGPGTRLTVT.

In nucleotides, the CDR3 is TGTGCCAGTAGTATAGTGCCTCCCGGACCAGATACGCAGTATTTT. Translation: CASSIVPPGPDTQYF. The V call is TRBV19, the J call TRBJ2-3, with D uncertain. The CDR3 contains 15 residues. In germline, CDR1 is LNHDA, CDR2 SQIVND (reference sequence). Deletions cut 1 base from V and 4 bases from J, with 12 bases between.

This clone showed up just once. V is TRBV5-5 and J is TRBJ1-2; D is undetermined. Trimming removed 2 bases at V and 1 base at J, with 9 bases between. The CDR3 loop spans 14 amino acids. The germline gives CDR1 SGHKS, CDR2 YYEKEE (reference sequence). The CDR3 is CASSFSQDNYGYTF. Written as DNA, the CDR3 is TGTGCCAGCAGCTTTTCTCAAGATAACTATGGCTACACCTTC.

This clone came up once. The chain employs TRBV18 and TRBJ1-4; weak D call: TRBD1 (5 bases). In germline, CDR1 is KGHSH, CDR2 LQKENI. V was cut by 4 bases and J by 4 bases, with 16 bases left in between. The CDR3 spans 16 residues. The CDR3 DNA reads as TGTGCCAGCTCACGAAGGACCCCTCAGGGTAATGAAAAACTGTTTTTT. Its protein is CASSRRTPQGNEKLFF.

This clone was seen a few times. The V and J genes are TRBV27 and TRBJ1-1; D gene ambiguous. The CDR3 totals 13 residues. Germline V CDR1 and CDR2: MNHEY, SMNVEV (reference sequence). V was cut by 6 bases and J by 3 bases, with 11 bases left in between. The CDR3 here is CASRGPRDTEAFF. The CDR3 bases are TGTGCCAGCAGGGGTCCAAGGGACACTGAAGCTTTCTTT.

The chain carries TRBV5-1 and TRBJ1-4; 8 nucleotides align to TRBD1. V gave up 3 bases and J gave up 2 bases; unmatched junction bases: 6. CDR1 is SGHRS and CDR2 is YFSETQ in the germline V gene. The CDR3 loop spans 16 amino acids. The CDR3 here is CASSSTGGTTNEKLFF. DNA of the CDR3: TGCGCCAGCAGCTCAACAGGGGGTACGACTAATGAAAAACTGTTTTTT.

The chain couples TRBV6-1 to TRBJ2-7, with D perhaps TRBD1 (7 bases). Trimming removed 4 bases from V and 1 base from J, with 11 bases in between. Germline-derived CDR1 and CDR2 are MNHNS and SASEGT. The CDR3 runs 14 residues. CDR3 DNA: TGTGCCAGCAGTGGCGGGACAGAGTCCTACGAGCAGTACTTC. Amino acids: CASSGGTESYEQYF.

This clone was counted once. CDR3 nucleotide sequence: TGCAGTGCGGAATCCGGGCTTGGCTACACCTTC. The encoded protein is CSAESGLGYTF. V gene TRBV20-1 combines with J gene TRBJ1-2; D gene unclear. This CDR3 comprises 11 residues. Trimming took 6 bases from V and 7 from J, leaving 12 bases between them. Per the germline V gene, CDR1 is DFQATT and CDR2 is SNEGSKA (reference sequence).

V and J are TRBV20-1 and TRBJ2-4; D may match TRBD1 or TRBD2 (5 bases each). The germline gives CDR1 DFQATT, CDR2 SNEGSKA (reference sequence). V gave up 3 bases and J gave up 10 bases, with 10 bases separating them. The CDR3 sequence is 11 residues long. The CDR3 is CSARGDRIQYF. The CDR3 nucleotides read TGCAGTGCTAGGGGAGACAGAATTCAGTACTTC.